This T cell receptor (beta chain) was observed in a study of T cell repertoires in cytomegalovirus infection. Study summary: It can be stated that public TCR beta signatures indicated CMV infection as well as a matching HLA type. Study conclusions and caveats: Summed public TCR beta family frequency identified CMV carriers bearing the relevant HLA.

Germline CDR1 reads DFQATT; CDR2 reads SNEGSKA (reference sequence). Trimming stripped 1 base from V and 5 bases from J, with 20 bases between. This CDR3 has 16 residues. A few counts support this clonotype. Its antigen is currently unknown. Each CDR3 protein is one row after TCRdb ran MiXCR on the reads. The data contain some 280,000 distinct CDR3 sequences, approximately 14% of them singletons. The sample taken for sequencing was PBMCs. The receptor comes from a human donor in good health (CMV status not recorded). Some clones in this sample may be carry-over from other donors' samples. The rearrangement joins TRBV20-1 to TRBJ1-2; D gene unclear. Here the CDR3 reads CSARVIGDTVFYGYTF. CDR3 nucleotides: TGCAGTGCTAGAGTGATAGGAGACACAGTCTTTTATGGCTACACCTTC.